These T cell receptor beta chains were read from a single sample in a study of T cells in Graves' hyperthyroidism and ophthalmopathy. TCRdb used MiXCR to reprocess the multiplex PCR reads, holding one entry per CDR3 protein. The sample includes 540,000 or so distinct CDR3 sequences, around 14% seen only once; the top ten take about 7%. Sequencing used blood. All receptors come from a woman in her twenties or thirties with Graves' hyperthyroidism. CDR3s include the opening cysteine and the closing phenylalanine or tryptophan. The D gene is left open where the match is weak. Clone size is not always given. Where it is, it says once, few, many or a class for expanded clones.

j_call: TRBJ1-4
clone_size: .
v_call: TRBV12-5
cdr3_length: 16
d_call: TRBD1
cdr3_nt: TGTGCTAGTGGTTCGCTGACAGGGCAGTTATTTGAAAAACTGTTTTTT
cdr3_aa: CASGSLTGQLFEKLFF

j_call: TRBJ1-1
clone_size: many
v_call: TRBV5-1
cdr3_length: 19
d_call: .
cdr3_nt: TGCGCCAGCAGCTTGACAGCGGGGAGGGTCGCGACCTTGAACACTGAAGCTTTCTTT
cdr3_aa: CASSLTAGRVATLNTEAFF

j_call: TRBJ2-5
clone_size: many
v_call: TRBV12-3/TRBV12-4
cdr3_length: 11
d_call: .
cdr3_nt: TGTGCCAGCACCAACTTGGAAACCCAGTACTTC
cdr3_aa: CASTNLETQYF

j_call: TRBJ2-7
clone_size: .
v_call: TRBV7-9
cdr3_length: 16
d_call: .
cdr3_nt: TGTGCCAGCAGCTTAGGGCGGCAGGAAATAACCTACGAGCAGTACTTC
cdr3_aa: CASSLGRQEITYEQYF

j_call: TRBJ2-3
clone_size: .
v_call: TRBV3-1
cdr3_length: 17
d_call: TRBD2
cdr3_nt: TGTGCCAGCAGCCAAGATCTGGGCGGGAGAAGATCAGATACGCAGTATTTT
cdr3_aa: CASSQDLGGRRSDTQYF

j_call: TRBJ1-2
clone_size: few
v_call: TRBV6-2/TRBV6-3
cdr3_length: 15
d_call: .
cdr3_nt: TGTGCCAGCAACGAGGGCGGGGCTCTTCAGTATGGCTACACCTTC
cdr3_aa: CASNEGGALQYGYTF

j_call: TRBJ1-6
clone_size: many
v_call: TRBV10-3
cdr3_length: 15
d_call: TRBD1
cdr3_nt: TGTGCCATCAGTGATAAGGGACAGACGAATTCACCCCTCCACTTT
cdr3_aa: CAISDKGQTNSPLHF

j_call: TRBJ1-1
clone_size: many
v_call: TRBV6-1
cdr3_length: 15
d_call: .
cdr3_nt: TGTGCCAGCAGTGAACGTTGGGTCAGGAACACTGAAGCTTTCTTT
cdr3_aa: CASSERWVRNTEAFF

j_call: TRBJ1-5
clone_size: .
v_call: TRBV6-4
cdr3_length: 19
d_call: TRBD1
cdr3_nt: TGTGCCAGCAGTGACTCGAACCCCAGGGGGCCGCGCGCGGATCAGCCCCAGCATTTT
cdr3_aa: CASSDSNPRGPRADQPQHF

j_call: TRBJ2-7
clone_size: many
v_call: TRBV5-1
cdr3_length: 13
d_call: TRBD1
cdr3_nt: TGCGCCAGCAGCTTAAACAGGGGGTACGAGCAGTACTTC
cdr3_aa: CASSLNRGYEQYF

j_call: TRBJ2-7
clone_size: many
v_call: TRBV20-1
cdr3_length: 11
d_call: .
cdr3_nt: TGCAGTGCCTTGAAAGGCCAGCGGCAGTACTTC
cdr3_aa: CSALKGQRQYF

j_call: TRBJ2-7
clone_size: .
v_call: TRBV6-4
cdr3_length: 14
d_call: .
cdr3_nt: TGTGCCAGCACCCCGGGACCGGACTCCTACGAGCAGTACTTC
cdr3_aa: CASTPGPDSYEQYF

j_call: TRBJ2-1
clone_size: few
v_call: TRBV5-4
cdr3_length: 16
d_call: TRBD2
cdr3_nt: TGTGCCAGCAGCCCGGATAGCGGGAACTCCTACAATGAGCAGTTCTTC
cdr3_aa: CASSPDSGNSYNEQFF